A selection of T cell receptor beta chains follows, all from one sample in a study of T cell repertoires in cytomegalovirus infection. Their antigen targets remain unknown. TCRdb re-derived calls from the reads in MiXCR, one entry per CDR3 protein. Here the sample spans hundreds of thousands of distinct CDR3 sequences, about 39% being singletons. The source was cultured PBMCs, collected from culture after CMV antigen stimulation. The source is a human donor in good health (CMV status not recorded). Some clones in this sample may be carry-over from other donors' samples. The CDR3 runs from the conserved cysteine through the conserved F or W. The D gene is left open where the match is weak. Clone size is stated in some rows and not others, as once, few, many or a class when expanded.

clone_size: NA; v_call: TRBV7-2; d_call: TRBD2; j_call: TRBJ2-5; cdr3_aa: CASSLDLPILAGGGETQYF; cdr3_nt: TGTGCCAGCAGCTTAGACCTCCCTATACTAGCGGGAGGGGGTGAGACCCAGTACTTC
clone_size: many; v_call: TRBV7-2; d_call: TRBD2; j_call: TRBJ2-3; cdr3_aa: CASSLRGWGTSGSTDTQYF; cdr3_nt: TGTGCCAGCAGCTTAAGGGGGTGGGGGACTAGCGGGAGCACAGATACGCAGTATTTT
clone_size: NA; v_call: TRBV12-3/TRBV12-4; d_call: NA; j_call: TRBJ1-2; cdr3_aa: CASSLRVAYGYTF; cdr3_nt: TGTGCCAGCAGTCTCAGGGTTGCCTATGGCTACACCTTC
clone_size: few; v_call: TRBV11-2; d_call: NA; j_call: TRBJ1-4; cdr3_aa: CASSAGAGDEKLFF; cdr3_nt: TGTGCCAGCAGCGCAGGGGCCGGGGATGAAAAACTGTTTTTT
clone_size: NA; v_call: TRBV10-3; d_call: NA; j_call: TRBJ2-3; cdr3_aa: CASTPGPLDTQYF; cdr3_nt: TGTGCCTCCACCCCGGGGCCCCTGGATACGCAGTATTTT
clone_size: few; v_call: TRBV7-4; d_call: NA; j_call: TRBJ1-2; cdr3_aa: CASSLGENGYGYTF; cdr3_nt: TGTGCCAGCAGCCTAGGGGAAAATGGCTATGGCTACACCTTC
clone_size: few; v_call: TRBV7-2; d_call: NA; j_call: TRBJ2-7; cdr3_aa: CASRPTEHYEQYF; cdr3_nt: TGTGCCAGCAGGCCGACTGAACACTACGAGCAGTACTTC
clone_size: once; v_call: TRBV4-2; d_call: TRBD1; j_call: TRBJ2-3; cdr3_aa: CASSQPGTVTDTQYF; cdr3_nt: TGTGCCAGCAGCCAACCTGGGACAGTCACAGATACGCAGTATTTT
clone_size: once; v_call: TRBV25-1; d_call: NA; j_call: TRBJ1-1; cdr3_aa: CASSGGQVRQGSTEAFF; cdr3_nt: TGTGCCAGCAGTGGAGGGCAGGTCAGGCAGGGGTCCACTGAAGCTTTCTTT
clone_size: few; v_call: TRBV11-2; d_call: NA; j_call: TRBJ2-5; cdr3_aa: CASSLAGPLETQYF; cdr3_nt: TGTGCCAGCAGCCTCGCGGGACCCCTAGAGACCCAGTACTTC
clone_size: NA; v_call: TRBV6-1; d_call: TRBD1; j_call: TRBJ1-4; cdr3_aa: CASSKQGASANEKLFF; cdr3_nt: TGTGCCAGCAGTAAACAGGGGGCCTCGGCTAATGAAAAACTGTTTTTT
clone_size: few; v_call: TRBV20-1; d_call: NA; j_call: TRBJ2-1; cdr3_aa: CSARDGGTLEQFF; cdr3_nt: TGCAGTGCTAGAGATGGAGGCACCCTCGAGCAGTTCTTC
clone_size: NA; v_call: TRBV6-6; d_call: NA; j_call: TRBJ1-4; cdr3_aa: CASSYPDRPLYGLTNEKLFF; cdr3_nt: TGTGCCAGCAGTTACCCCGACAGACCCCTTTATGGGCTAACTAATGAAAAACTGTTTTTT
clone_size: NA; v_call: TRBV19; d_call: TRBD1; j_call: TRBJ1-6; cdr3_aa: CASSIDRGNSPLHF; cdr3_nt: TGTGCCAGTAGTATCGACAGGGGTAATTCACCCCTCCACTTT
clone_size: NA; v_call: TRBV12-3/TRBV12-4; d_call: TRBD2; j_call: TRBJ2-5; cdr3_aa: CASSFGLAGRETQYF; cdr3_nt: TGTGCCAGCAGTTTCGGCCTAGCGGGGAGGGAGACCCAGTACTTC
clone_size: few; v_call: TRBV6-2/TRBV6-3; d_call: NA; j_call: TRBJ2-7; cdr3_aa: CASSYSSGGEQYF; cdr3_nt: TGTGCCAGCAGTTACTCGAGCGGAGGCGAGCAGTACTTC
clone_size: NA; v_call: TRBV4-3; d_call: TRBD1; j_call: TRBJ1-4; cdr3_aa: CASSQDRGFSGEKLFF; cdr3_nt: TGCGCCAGCAGCCAAGACAGGGGGTTTTCCGGAGAAAAACTGTTTTTT
clone_size: NA; v_call: TRBV11-1; d_call: NA; j_call: TRBJ1-2; cdr3_aa: CASSPKSVGSYGYTF; cdr3_nt: TGTGCCAGCAGCCCGAAGAGCGTGGGATCCTATGGCTACACCTTC
clone_size: NA; v_call: TRBV7-2; d_call: NA; j_call: TRBJ2-1; cdr3_aa: CASSQSGSPSYNEQFF; cdr3_nt: TGTGCCAGCAGCCAATCAGGGAGCCCCTCCTACAATGAGCAGTTCTTC
clone_size: NA; v_call: TRBV4-1; d_call: NA; j_call: TRBJ2-7; cdr3_aa: CASSQSDSRSYEQYF; cdr3_nt: TGCGCCAGCAGCCAATCTGACAGCCGCTCCTACGAGCAGTACTTC
clone_size: few; v_call: TRBV20-1; d_call: TRBD2; j_call: TRBJ2-1; cdr3_aa: CSARRGGRAAYNEQFF; cdr3_nt: TGCAGTGCTAGACGGGGCGGGAGGGCCGCCTACAATGAGCAGTTCTTC
clone_size: NA; v_call: TRBV28; d_call: NA; j_call: TRBJ2-3; cdr3_aa: CASSMPHWRATDTQYF; cdr3_nt: TGTGCCAGCAGTATGCCCCATTGGCGGGCCACAGATACGCAGTATTTT
clone_size: NA; v_call: TRBV20-1; d_call: TRBD1; j_call: TRBJ1-1; cdr3_aa: CSARDLGTANTEAFF; cdr3_nt: TGCAGTGCTAGAGACCTCGGGACAGCTAACACTGAAGCTTTCTTT
clone_size: NA; v_call: TRBV20-1; d_call: TRBD2; j_call: TRBJ2-3; cdr3_aa: CSAARGADTQYF; cdr3_nt: TGCAGTGCAGCTCGGGGGGCAGATACGCAGTATTTT
clone_size: NA; v_call: TRBV7-2; d_call: TRBD2; j_call: TRBJ2-1; cdr3_aa: CASSLDSAGAWGEQFF; cdr3_nt: TGTGCCAGCAGCTTAGACTCAGCGGGGGCCTGGGGAGAGCAGTTCTTC
clone_size: NA; v_call: TRBV4-2; d_call: NA; j_call: TRBJ2-7; cdr3_aa: CASSPRAGEQYF; cdr3_nt: TGTGCCAGCAGCCCCCGCGCGGGCGAGCAGTACTTC
clone_size: NA; v_call: TRBV19; d_call: TRBD1; j_call: TRBJ1-2; cdr3_aa: CASSPSGQGWNGYTF; cdr3_nt: TGTGCCAGTAGTCCCTCCGGACAGGGTTGGAATGGCTACACCTTC
clone_size: NA; v_call: TRBV7-2; d_call: NA; j_call: TRBJ2-1; cdr3_aa: CASSLGRAGNEQFF; cdr3_nt: TGTGCCAGCAGCTTAGGTCGGGCGGGGAATGAGCAGTTCTTC
clone_size: NA; v_call: TRBV15; d_call: NA; j_call: TRBJ2-5; cdr3_aa: CATSSGPSGWETQYF; cdr3_nt: TGTGCCACCAGCAGTGGCCCCTCGGGATGGGAGACCCAGTACTTC
clone_size: NA; v_call: TRBV20-1; d_call: TRBD2; j_call: TRBJ2-3; cdr3_aa: CSARGGLAGVTDTQYF; cdr3_nt: TGCAGTGCTAGGGGGGGGCTAGCGGGGGTCACAGATACGCAGTATTTT
clone_size: NA; v_call: TRBV5-1; d_call: TRBD2; j_call: TRBJ2-1; cdr3_aa: CASRGTSGILEQFF; cdr3_nt: TGCGCCAGCAGGGGGACTAGCGGGATACTTGAGCAGTTCTTC
clone_size: NA; v_call: TRBV4-2; d_call: NA; j_call: TRBJ2-3; cdr3_aa: CASSQEPLRAQYF; cdr3_nt: TGTGCCAGCAGCCAAGAGCCTCTTCGGGCGCAGTATTTT
clone_size: NA; v_call: TRBV5-3; d_call: NA; j_call: TRBJ2-2; cdr3_aa: CASSLGLGGRFGTGELFF; cdr3_nt: TGTGCCAGCAGCTTGGGCTTGGGGGGACGGTTTGGCACCGGGGAGCTGTTTTTT
clone_size: NA; v_call: TRBV20-1; d_call: TRBD2; j_call: TRBJ2-2; cdr3_aa: CSARRSGGTGELFF; cdr3_nt: TGCAGTGCTAGACGGAGCGGGGGCACCGGGGAGCTGTTTTTT
clone_size: few; v_call: TRBV7-9; d_call: NA; j_call: TRBJ2-3; cdr3_aa: CASGTAASTDTQYF; cdr3_nt: TGTGCCAGCGGGACGGCAGCAAGCACAGATACGCAGTATTTT
clone_size: NA; v_call: TRBV6-1; d_call: TRBD1; j_call: TRBJ1-1; cdr3_aa: CASSETGGAEAFF; cdr3_nt: TGTGCCAGCAGCGAAACAGGGGGAGCTGAAGCTTTCTTT
clone_size: few; v_call: TRBV6-2/TRBV6-3; d_call: NA; j_call: TRBJ1-5; cdr3_aa: CASSYRRVGDQPQHF; cdr3_nt: TGTGCCAGCAGTTACCGTCGAGTTGGTGATCAGCCCCAGCATTTT